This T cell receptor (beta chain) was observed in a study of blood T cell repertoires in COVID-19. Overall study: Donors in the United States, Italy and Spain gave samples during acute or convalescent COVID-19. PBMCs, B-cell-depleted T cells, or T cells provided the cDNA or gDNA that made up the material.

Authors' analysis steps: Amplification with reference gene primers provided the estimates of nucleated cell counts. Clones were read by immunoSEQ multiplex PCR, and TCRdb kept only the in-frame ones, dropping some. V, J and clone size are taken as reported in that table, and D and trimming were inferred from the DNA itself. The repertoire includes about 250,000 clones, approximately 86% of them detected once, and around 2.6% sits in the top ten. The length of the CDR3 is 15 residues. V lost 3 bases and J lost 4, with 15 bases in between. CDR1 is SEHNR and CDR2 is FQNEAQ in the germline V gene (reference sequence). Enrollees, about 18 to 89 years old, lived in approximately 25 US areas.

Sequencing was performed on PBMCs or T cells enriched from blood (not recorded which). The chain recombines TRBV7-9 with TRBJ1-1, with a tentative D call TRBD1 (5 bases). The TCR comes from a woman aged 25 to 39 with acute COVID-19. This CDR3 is CASSFLAGTFTEAFF. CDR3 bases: TGTGCCAGCAGCTTCCTTGCCGGGACTTTCACTGAAGCTTTCTTT.